Below, 12 T cell receptor beta chains from the same sample are listed, as sequenced in a study of PD-L1 blockade in urothelial cancer. Repertoires were generated with immunoSEQ multiplex PCR, while TCRdb's copy carries only in-frame clones and drops some. This table holds fewer than 50,000 clones, 79% found once. Time point of the sample: pretreatment peripheral blood. Specimen: PBMCs, collected around atezolizumab (anti-PD-L1) treatment. All receptors come from a man between 65 and 85 years old with urothelial cancer.

This chain links TRBV5-6 with TRBJ2-5, with TRBD1 matching 9 bases. The CDR3 runs 16 residues. Germline V lookup: CDR1 SGHDT, CDR2 YYEEEE. V shed 2 bases, J shed 5 bases, and the junction held 10 bases outside the gene matches. The CDR3 loop reads CASSFQSHRGPETQYF. In DNA, the CDR3 is TGTGCCAGCAGCTTCCAGTCGCACAGGGGGCCGGAGACCCAGTACTTC.

The V and J genes are TRBV28 and TRBJ2-3; D is perhaps TRBD2 (7 bases). Germline V lookup: CDR1 MDHEN, CDR2 SYDVKM. The CDR3 sequence is 17 residues long. Trimming pared 2 bases from V and 0 bases from J, leaving 15 bases between. CDR3 loop: CASSLRGGGGSTDTQYF. CDR3 coding DNA: TGTGCCAGCAGTTTAAGAGGCGGGGGCGGCAGCACAGATACGCAGTATTTT. The full variable domain, completed using reference TRBV28 and TRBJ2-3, is DVKVTQSSRYLVKRTGEKVFLECVQDMDHENMFWYRQDPGLGLRLIYFSYDVKMKEKGDIPEGYSVSREKKERFSLILESASTNQTSMYLCASSLRGGGGSTDTQYFGPGTRLTVL.

The gene calls are TRBV5-4 and TRBJ2-7, with TRBD2 matching over 10 bases. The CDR3 consists of 20 residues. The germline CDR1 and CDR2 sequences are SGHNT and YYREEE (reference sequence). The V gene end was trimmed by 6 bases and the J gene end by 5 bases; junction bases not matched to a gene: 26. CDR3 protein: CASTRGASTSPSGRYNEQYF. The CDR3, as DNA: TGTGCCAGCACCCGAGGGGCCTCGACTTCCCCTAGCGGGAGATACAACGAGCAGTACTTC. Based on the CDR3 plus reference TRBV5-4 and TRBJ2-7, the full variable domain is ETGVTQSPTHLIKTRGQQVTLRCSSQSGHNTVSWYQQALGQGPQFIFQYYREEENGRGNFPPRFSGLQFPNYSSELNVNALELDDSALYLCASTRGASTSPSGRYNEQYFGPGTRLTVT.

This clone was seen only once. V and J are TRBV5-4 and TRBJ2-1; 7 bases map to TRBD1. With V trimmed by 0 bases and J by 2 bases, 5 bases remained unmatched. Per the germline V gene, CDR1 is SGHNT and CDR2 is YYREEE (reference sequence). The CDR3 contains 16 residues. As DNA, the CDR3 is TGTGCCAGCAGCTTGGACGCAGGGGGTCCCTACAATGAGCAGTTCTTC. Translated: CASSLDAGGPYNEQFF.

The chain links TRBV28 to TRBJ1-1; the D gene is possibly TRBD1 (6 bases). Trimming cost V 5 bases and J 7 bases, with 20 bases left between them. From germline, CDR1 is MDHEN and CDR2 SYDVKM. CDR3 length: 15 amino acids. Here the CDR3 reads CASSTPEGGQGEAFF. The DNA of the CDR3 is TGTGCCAGCAGTACCCCGGAGGGGGGGCAAGGTGAAGCTTTCTTT. The complete variable domain, with remaining parts taken from reference TRBV28 and TRBJ1-1, reads DVKVTQSSRYLVKRTGEKVFLECVQDMDHENMFWYRQDPGLGLRLIYFSYDVKMKEKGDIPEGYSVSREKKERFSLILESASTNQTSMYLCASSTPEGGQGEAFFGQGTRLTVV.

V usage is TRBV9 and J usage is TRBJ2-3, with D unresolved. V was trimmed by 1 base and J by 6 bases, leaving 12 bases between them. Germline V gene sequence: CDR1 SGDLS, CDR2 YYNGEE. CDR3 size: 14 residues. Written as DNA, the CDR3 is TGTGCCAGCAGCGTATTGGAGCGTGTGGATACGCAGTATTTT. Amino acid sequence: CASSVLERVDTQYF.

The chain is built from TRBV5-1 and TRBJ1-1, with 8 positions matching TRBD1. The CDR3 has 16 amino acids. Germline CDR1 SGHRS, CDR2 YFSETQ. V shed 2 bases, J shed 6 bases, and the junction held 12 bases outside the gene matches. The CDR3 DNA reads TGCGCCAGCAGCTTCAATAGGACAGGGAGTGGGGCTGAAGCTTTCTTT. Encoded protein: CASSFNRTGSGAEAFF.

This clone was seen a single time. This chain connects TRBV29-1 to TRBJ2-1, with TRBD1 as a possible D gene (6 bases). Trimming cost V 7 bases and J 10 bases, with 23 bases left between them. The germline V gene has CDR1 SQVTM and CDR2 ANQGSEA. The CDR3 spans 14 residues. CDR3 protein: CSALRDTINGEQFF. The CDR3 bases are TGCAGCGCCCTCCGGGACACGATAAATGGGGAGCAGTTCTTC.

The rearrangement uses TRBV30 and TRBJ2-7; 9 nucleotides agree with TRBD1. Germline lookup yields CDR1 GTSNPN and CDR2 SVGIG (reference sequence). The CDR3 covers 15 residues. Losses at the gene ends were 5 bases for V and 3 bases for J; bases not matched to a gene: 11. Here the CDR3 DNA reads TGTGCCTGGGAAAGCGACAGGGGGGTTGGCTACGAGCAGTACTTC. Protein product: CAWESDRGVGYEQYF.

This chain uses TRBV10-3 with TRBJ2-1, with TRBD2 matching over 10 bases. The germline V gene encodes CDR1 ENHRY and CDR2 SYGVKD. The CDR3 is 15 residues long. V lost 6 bases and J lost 5; bases outside the gene matches: 7. CDR3 DNA sequence: TGTGCCATCAGAATCGGGACTAGCGCCCACAATGAGCAGTTCTTC. Its translation is CAIRIGTSAHNEQFF.

This chain joins TRBV19 and TRBJ1-5, with D tentatively TRBD1 (5 bases). Deletions cut 1 base from V and 5 bases from J, with 15 bases between. This CDR3 spans 16 amino acids. In germline, CDR1 is LNHDA, CDR2 SQIVND (reference sequence). CDR3 DNA: TGTGCCAGTAGTATAGGAGTGGACATGGGGTATCAGCCCCAGCATTTT. Its translation: CASSIGVDMGYQPQHF.

The chain combines TRBV2 with TRBJ2-2; 8 positions agree with TRBD1. Germline V CDR1 and CDR2: SNHLY, FYNNEI. The CDR3 length is 15 residues. Trimming removed 5 bases from V and 7 bases from J; junction bases left unmatched: 9. CDR3 residues: CASSPHRGYDGELFF. The CDR3 bases are TGTGCCAGCAGTCCGCACAGGGGGTACGACGGGGAGCTGTTTTTT.